A single sample gave rise to the 32 T cell receptor delta chains below, sequenced in a study of human gamma delta and Vdelta1 T cells. TCRdb re-called the PCR reads through CATT. This table has around 6,000 delta-chain clones, around 41% appearing once. No cognate antigen is known for these TCRs. The specimen was Vdelta1 gamma-delta T cells from blood grown in culture (DOT cells). These receptors were obtained from a human donor in good health.

V is TRDV1 and J is TRDJ1; D perhaps matches TRDD3 (5 bases). Germline CDR1 and CDR2: TSWWSYY and QGS. The CDR3 is made up of 21 amino acids. The V end was cut by 2 bases, the J end by 0 bases, with 28 bases between. Here the CDR3 reads CALGEVPSNRAWGLYTDKLIF. The DNA for the CDR3 is TGTGCTCTTGGGGAAGTTCCCAGCAACCGCGCTTGGGGCTTGTACACCGATAAACTCATCTTT.

The genes are TRDV1 and TRDJ1; TRDD3 aligns across 8 bases. The CDR3 is 14 amino acids. From germline, CDR1 is TSWWSYY and CDR2 QGS. V lost 2 bases to trimming and J lost 4 bases; unmatched junction nucleotides: 3. The CDR3, as DNA: TGTGCTCTTGGGGAAGGGATACGGGTCGATAAACTCATCTTT. It codes for CALGEGIRVDKLIF.

This sequence joins TRDV1 and TRDJ1; tentatively, D is TRDD2 (7 bases). From germline, CDR1 is TSWWSYY and CDR2 QGS. CDR3 length: 24 amino acids. Trimming removed 4 bases from V and 0 bases from J, with 39 bases in between. The CDR3 here is CALGAPKALSYGLDGGPYTDKLIF. The DNA of the CDR3 is TGTGCTCTTGGGGCCCCCAAAGCCCTTTCCTACGGGCTCGATGGGGGGCCGTACACCGATAAACTCATCTTT.

The chain links TRDV1 to TRDJ3; either TRDD2 or TRDD3 may supply D (7 bases each). CDR3 length: 22 residues. Trimming shortened V by 2 bases and J by 1 base, and 24 bases separated the two germline ends. CDR1 and CDR2 from the germline V gene are TSWWSYY and QGS. CDR3 amino acids: CALGEIPTVLGKMSWDTRQMFF. DNA for the CDR3: TGTGCTCTTGGGGAAATTCCTACCGTACTGGGGAAAATGTCCTGGGACACCCGACAGATGTTTTTC.

The chain links TRDV1 to TRDJ1, with D perhaps matching TRDD3 (6 bases). Germline lookup yields CDR1 TSWWSYY and CDR2 QGS. The CDR3 covers 15 residues. V dropped 3 bases and J dropped 4 bases, with 15 bases sitting between them. The CDR3 region is CALGDKGDPCDKLIF. DNA for the CDR3: TGTGCTCTTGGGGACAAAGGGGATCCTTGCGATAAACTCATCTTT.

With respect to this clone: At the DNA level, this CDR3 is encoded by other sequences in the same sample as well. The rearrangement links TRDV1 to TRDJ1, with D possibly called TRDD2 or TRDD3 (7 bases each). Between the trimmed V and J ends, which lost 0 bases and 0 bases, there was a span of 32 bases. The CDR3 totals 23 residues. Germline V lookup: CDR1 TSWWSYY, CDR2 QGS. The CDR3 DNA follows: TGTGCTCTTGGGGAACTGGGGGAAGGGGGTTCCTACTTGTGGGGGACGTACACCGATAAACTCATCTTT. Its translation is CALGELGEGGSYLWGTYTDKLIF.

The rearrangement joins TRDV1 to TRDJ1; 8 bases are shared with TRDD3. This CDR3 comprises 18 residues. The V gene's germline CDR1 is TSWWSYY and CDR2 QGS. V lost 2 bases, J lost 0 bases, and 11 bases stayed unmatched. The CDR3 region is CALGEAAPWGTYTDKLIF. For the CDR3, the DNA is TGTGCTCTTGGGGAAGCTGCCCCCTGGGGGACTTACACCGATAAACTCATCTTT.

This clone was counted only a few times. The chain combines TRDV1 with TRDJ1; 9 nucleotides agree with TRDD3. The CDR3 is made up of 24 amino acids. The V gene's germline CDR1 is TSWWSYY and CDR2 QGS. V lost 0 bases to trimming and J lost 0 bases; unmatched junction nucleotides: 26. Written as DNA, the CDR3 is TGTGCTCTTGGGGAACTAGTGGTTGGGTCGCCCACGAAGACTGGGGGACTATACACCGATAAACTCATCTTT. This gives the protein CALGELVVGSPTKTGGLYTDKLIF.

The J gene is TRDJ1, the V gene TRDV1, with 11 bases that match TRDD3. The CDR3 contains 14 residues. Germline CDR1 reads TSWWSYY; CDR2 reads QGS. V gave up 6 bases and J gave up 0 bases; unmatched junction bases: 0. CDR3 residues: CALGLGDNTDKLIF. In DNA, the CDR3 is TGTGCTCTTGGACTGGGGGATAACACCGATAAACTCATCTTT.

The chain combines TRDV1 with TRDJ1, with D hard to call. V was shortened by 2 bases and J by 0 bases, with 13 bases between the two germline ends. Germline V CDR1 and CDR2: TSWWSYY, QGS. This CDR3 spans 16 amino acids. As DNA, the CDR3 is TGTGCTCTTGGGGAAAGATGGGTAGAGTACACCGATAAACTCATCTTT. It encodes CALGERWVEYTDKLIF.

This clone has a handful of counts. At one boundary the junction diverges from the germline segment, which might be a read error. The chain recombines TRDV1 with TRDJ1; 9 nucleotides match TRDD3. The CDR3 loop spans 19 amino acids. Germline V gene lookup returns CDR1 TSWWSYY and CDR2 QGS. The CDR3 DNA reads TGTGCTCTTGGGGAACGGCTCCTGGTCACTGGGGGAGACACCAATAAACTCATCTTT. Protein sequence: CALGERLLVTGGDTNKLIF.

This clone occurred a few times. The V and J genes are TRDV1 and TRDJ1; D unresolved. Germline loops: CDR1 TSWWSYY, CDR2 QGS. The length of the CDR3 is 15 residues. Trimming pared 4 bases from V and 1 base from J, leaving 13 bases between. This chain's CDR3 is CALGGVVGATDKLIF. The CDR3, as DNA: TGTGCTCTTGGGGGAGTGGTGGGTGCCACCGATAAACTCATCTTT.

In the case of this clone: This may stem from a read error, because a much larger clone lies one nucleotide away. This chain uses TRDV1 with TRDJ1, with 9 positions matching TRDD2. There are 23 residues in the CDR3. In germline, CDR1 is TSWWSYY, CDR2 QGS. The CDR3 DNA is TGTGCTCTTGGGGAACCCGTGGGCCTTCCTACGAGTCTGGGGGCCTCAAACACCGATAAACGCATCTTT. Translated, it gives CALGEPVGLPTSLGASNTDKRIF.

The rearrangement links TRDV1 to TRDJ1; weak D call: TRDD3 (5 bases). The germline V gene encodes CDR1 TSWWSYY and CDR2 QGS. V was cut by 4 bases and J by 0 bases, with 12 bases left in between. This CDR3 has 15 amino acids. CDR3 DNA sequence: TGTGCTCTTGGGGTCGATCGGGATTACACCGATAAACTCATCTTT. Its translation is CALGVDRDYTDKLIF.

This clone showed up just a few times. The gene calls are TRDV1 and TRDJ1, with 10 nucleotides matching TRDD3. J was trimmed by 2 bases and V by 0 bases; bases with no gene match: 15. CDR3 size: 20 residues. Germline V gene lookup returns CDR1 TSWWSYY and CDR2 QGS. The CDR3 is CALGELPTWGIKGPTDKLIF. The DNA of the CDR3 is TGTGCTCTTGGGGAACTTCCTACCTGGGGGATAAAGGGACCTACCGATAAACTCATCTTT.

J is TRDJ1 and V is TRDV1; 9 bases fit TRDD3. Losses at the gene ends were 6 bases for V and 0 bases for J; bases not matched to a gene: 2. Germline CDR1 and CDR2: TSWWSYY and QGS. CDR3 length: 14 residues. This CDR3 is CALGLGDHTDKLIF. The CDR3 nucleotides read TGTGCTCTTGGCCTGGGGGATCACACCGATAAACTCATCTTT.

By sample share, this clone is medium-sized. The chain employs TRDV1 and TRDJ1; maybe TRDD3 (5 bases). Germline CDR1 reads TSWWSYY; CDR2 reads QGS. The CDR3 has 17 amino acids. Trimming shortened V by 5 bases and J by 1 base, and 20 bases separated the two germline ends. The CDR3 sequence: CALGIIRGGVFTDKLIF. CDR3 nucleotide sequence: TGTGCTCTTGGGATAATTCGGGGGGGCGTCTTCACCGATAAACTCATCTTT.

This rearrangement joins TRDV1 to TRDJ1, with TRDD3 identical over 8 bases. V shed 2 bases, J shed 0 bases, and the junction held 8 bases outside the gene matches. The CDR3 sequence is 17 residues long. Germline-derived CDR1 and CDR2 are TSWWSYY and QGS. Here the CDR3 DNA reads TGTGCTCTTGGGGAAACGTACGTTGGGGGATACACCGATAAACTCATCTTT. Its protein is CALGETYVGGYTDKLIF.

Comments on this clone: Other nucleotide sequences from this sample produce the same CDR3. This chain uses TRDV1 with TRDJ1; 7 bases map to TRDD3. The CDR3 sequence is 16 residues long. Germline V gene sequence: CDR1 TSWWSYY, CDR2 QGS. The V and J ends lost 1 base and 0 bases, in that order; junction bases with no gene match: 5. The CDR3 spells CALGEPGGPYTDKLIF. The CDR3 DNA reads as TGTGCTCTTGGGGAACCTGGGGGCCCGTACACCGATAAACTCATCTTT.

The chain recombines TRDV1 with TRDJ1; TRDD3 agrees at 10 bases. With V trimmed by 0 bases and J by 1 base, 20 bases remained unmatched. The CDR3 runs to 22 residues. Germline lookup yields CDR1 TSWWSYY and CDR2 QGS. This chain's CDR3 is CALGELGFLQLGDPRGTDKLIF. The DNA for the CDR3 is TGTGCTCTTGGGGAACTCGGCTTCCTACAACTGGGGGATCCTCGGGGCACCGATAAACTCATCTTT.

This clone was seen a few times. Other DNA sequences in the same sample also yield this CDR3. V usage is TRDV1 and J usage is TRDJ1, with 8 nucleotides matching TRDD3. The CDR3 totals 18 residues. Germline assignment: CDR1 TSWWSYY and CDR2 QGS. V gave up 2 bases and J gave up 3 bases; unmatched junction bases: 14. The CDR3 DNA is TGTGCTCTTGGGGAAATCTCTGGGGGAAATAACATCCCCGATAAACTCATCTTT. Its translation: CALGEISGGNNIPDKLIF.

The chain uses TRDV1 and TRDJ1; 8 nucleotides align to TRDD3. Germline assignment: CDR1 TSWWSYY and CDR2 QGS. Trimming removed 3 bases from V and 1 base from J; junction bases left unmatched: 13. The CDR3 length is 18 residues. Here the CDR3 DNA reads TGTGCTCTTGGGGAGCCCCAACCTACTGGGGGCCCCACCGATAAACTCATCTTT. This codes for CALGEPQPTGGPTDKLIF.

This clone occurred a few times. The V and J genes are TRDV1 and TRDJ1, with D perhaps matching TRDD2 (6 bases). The length of the CDR3 is 17 residues. With 2 bases removed from V and 0 bases from J, the gap between germline ends came to 16 bases. Germline CDR1 is TSWWSYY and CDR2 is QGS. The CDR3 loop reads CALGEALPRKYTDKLIF. DNA for the CDR3: TGTGCTCTTGGGGAAGCCCTTCCGCGAAAGTACACCGATAAACTCATCTTT.

The chain employs TRDV1 and TRDJ1; 7 nucleotides agree with TRDD2. Per the germline V gene, CDR1 is TSWWSYY and CDR2 is QGS. V lost 2 bases, J lost 5 bases, and 20 bases stayed unmatched. CDR3 length equals 19 residues. Here the CDR3 DNA reads TGTGCTCTTGGGGAAGGGAATTCCTACACGTCGATAACACAAGATAAACTCATCTTT. It yields the protein CALGEGNSYTSITQDKLIF.

The V call is TRDV1, the J call TRDJ1; 10 bases fit TRDD3. The V gene end was trimmed by 3 bases and the J gene end by 1 base; junction bases not matched to a gene: 32. The CDR3 extends over 25 amino acids. The germline V gene encodes CDR1 TSWWSYY and CDR2 QGS. As DNA, the CDR3 is TGTGCTCTTGGGGACCCCCAGGACGGAGGACCTCCGACTGGGGGATGGAGGGACGGCACCGATAAACTCATCTTT. This translates into CALGDPQDGGPPTGGWRDGTDKLIF.

J is TRDJ1 and V is TRDV1; 7 bases align to TRDD3. Trimming removed 1 base from V and 1 base from J; junction bases left unmatched: 21. Germline CDR1 TSWWSYY, CDR2 QGS. The CDR3 runs to 21 residues. CDR3 bases: TGTGCTCTTGGGGAACAACCGATCTACGCTGGGGGCTTACTAATCACCGATAAACTCATCTTT. It encodes CALGEQPIYAGGLLITDKLIF.

This chain links TRDV1 with TRDJ1, with D hard to call. This CDR3 has 20 amino acids. The germline V and J ends were trimmed by 1 base and 11 bases, with 35 bases remaining between them. CDR1 and CDR2 (germline): TSWWSYY, QGS. Written as DNA, the CDR3 is TGTGCTCTTGGGGAACCGGTTCTGGTTTCGCTACTTCACGGTTCTCGTCGGCTCATCTTT. Protein: CALGEPVLVSLLHGSRRLIF.

In this sample, this clone is medium-sized (0.01 to 0.1%). The gene calls are TRDV1 and TRDJ3, with TRDD3 matching over 8 bases. Trimming removed 2 bases from V and 0 bases from J; junction bases left unmatched: 21. The CDR3 is 24 residues long. The germline V gene encodes CDR1 TSWWSYY and CDR2 QGS. The CDR3 DNA is TGTGCTCTTGGGGAAACCCCTACCGTGACTGGGGGCCAAACCTACTCCTGGGACACCCGACAGATGTTTTTC. It codes for CALGETPTVTGGQTYSWDTRQMFF.

The chain carries TRDV1 and TRDJ1; D tentatively reads TRDD2 or TRDD3 (5 bases each). V lost 5 bases and J lost 0, with 28 bases in between. This CDR3 has 20 amino acids. CDR1 TSWWSYY and CDR2 QGS come from the germline V gene. The CDR3 loop is CALGLRERTAGGPNTDKLIF. CDR3 coding DNA: TGTGCTCTTGGGCTTCGGGAGCGTACTGCGGGGGGTCCTAACACCGATAAACTCATCTTT.

A word on this clone: Within the sample, other DNA sequences also encode this same CDR3. V and J are TRDV1 and TRDJ1; the match to TRDD3 covers 8 bases. V lost 3 bases to trimming and J lost 0 bases; unmatched junction nucleotides: 21. The CDR3 loop spans 21 amino acids. CDR1 is TSWWSYY, CDR2 QGS, per germline. CDR3 nucleotides: TGTGCTCTTGGGGACCTGGACGACATTCCTTACCCGGGGATACACACCGATAAACTCATCTTT. Protein sequence: CALGDLDDIPYPGIHTDKLIF.

This clone was seen a handful of times. This rearrangement joins TRDV1 to TRDJ1, with 7 bases fitting TRDD3. The CDR3 has 29 residues. The trim removed 4 bases at V and 2 bases at J, leaving 49 bases unmatched. Germline V gives CDR1 TSWWSYY, CDR2 QGS. The CDR3 region is CALGGDKATLLGISGLKGSPSSRTDKLIF. CDR3 nucleotides: TGTGCTCTTGGGGGCGACAAAGCCACCCTACTGGGGATAAGTGGACTAAAGGGGAGTCCCTCGAGCCGAACCGATAAACTCATCTTT.

The J gene is TRDJ1, the V gene TRDV1; 9 bases line up with TRDD3. From germline, CDR1 is TSWWSYY and CDR2 QGS. CDR3 length equals 19 residues. J lost 0 bases, V lost 0 bases, and 11 bases had no gene match. The CDR3 sequence is CALGELMARLGDYTDKLIF. The CDR3 DNA reads TGTGCTCTTGGGGAACTAATGGCCCGACTGGGGGACTACACCGATAAACTCATCTTT.